This record covers a single TCR beta chain. Its antigen is not identified. The same CDR3 also results from other DNA sequences found in this sample. Between the trimmed V and J ends, which lost 3 bases and 5 bases, there was a span of 7 bases. The CDR3 is 12 amino acids. The germline V gene has CDR1 MNHEY and CDR2 SMNVEV (reference sequence). The authors distributed each subset's genomic DNA evenly over several immunoSEQ plates. Sorted-subset replicate PCRs used 200 ng DNA, approximately 30,000 T cell genomes. Assay used: immunoSEQ multiplex PCR; TCRdb lists only in-frame clones, some missing. The table includes around 2,000,000 clones, approximately 94% detected once. Terminally differentiated effector memory CD45RA+ cells were left out of the naive CD8 fraction, which was CD45RO-negative and positively selected for CCR7. The data are from a study of shared clonotypes between healthy human individuals. Study-level findings and limits: Against clonotypes common to all four donors, non-shared ones had lower generation probabilities.

The chain couples TRBV27 to TRBJ2-5; the D gene is possibly TRBD2 (5 bases). The sequenced material came from naive CD8+ T cells sorted from blood. This TCR was sampled from a man aged 18 to 29 in good health. CDR3 bases: TGTGCCAGCAGTTTTAGAGGGGAGACCCAGTACTTC. Amino acids: CASSFRGETQYF.